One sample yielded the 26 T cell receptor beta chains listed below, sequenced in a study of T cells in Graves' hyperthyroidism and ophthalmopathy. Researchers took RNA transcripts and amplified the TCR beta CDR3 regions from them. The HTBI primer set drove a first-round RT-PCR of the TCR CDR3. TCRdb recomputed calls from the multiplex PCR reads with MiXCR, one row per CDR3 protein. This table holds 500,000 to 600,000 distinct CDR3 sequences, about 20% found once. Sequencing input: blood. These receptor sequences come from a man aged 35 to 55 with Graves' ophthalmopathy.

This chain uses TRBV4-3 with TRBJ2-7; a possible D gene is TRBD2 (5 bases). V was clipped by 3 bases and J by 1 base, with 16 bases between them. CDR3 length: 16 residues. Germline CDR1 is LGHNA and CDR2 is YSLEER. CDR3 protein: CASSHLGGTSSYEQYF. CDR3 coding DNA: TGCGCCAGCAGCCACCTCGGAGGTACCTCGTCCTACGAGCAGTACTTC.

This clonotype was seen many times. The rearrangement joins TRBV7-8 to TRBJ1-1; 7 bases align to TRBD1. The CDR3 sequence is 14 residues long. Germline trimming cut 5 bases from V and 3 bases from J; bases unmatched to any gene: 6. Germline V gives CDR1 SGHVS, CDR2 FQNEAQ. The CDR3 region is CASSPSGGYTEAFF. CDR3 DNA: TGTGCCAGCAGCCCCTCAGGGGGATACACTGAAGCTTTCTTT.

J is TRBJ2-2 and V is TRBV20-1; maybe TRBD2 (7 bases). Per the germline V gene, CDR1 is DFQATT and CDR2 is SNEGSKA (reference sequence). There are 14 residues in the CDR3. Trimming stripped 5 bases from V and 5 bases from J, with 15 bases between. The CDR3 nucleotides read TGCAGTGCTTCCCCCGGGGGGCGGACCGGGGAGCTGTTTTTT. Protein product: CSASPGGRTGELFF.

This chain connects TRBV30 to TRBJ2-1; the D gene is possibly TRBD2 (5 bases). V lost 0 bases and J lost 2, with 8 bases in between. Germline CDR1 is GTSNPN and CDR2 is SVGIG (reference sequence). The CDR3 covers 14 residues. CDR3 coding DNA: TGTGCCTGGAGTGTCCCCGGGACCTACAATGAGCAGTTCTTC. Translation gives CAWSVPGTYNEQFF.

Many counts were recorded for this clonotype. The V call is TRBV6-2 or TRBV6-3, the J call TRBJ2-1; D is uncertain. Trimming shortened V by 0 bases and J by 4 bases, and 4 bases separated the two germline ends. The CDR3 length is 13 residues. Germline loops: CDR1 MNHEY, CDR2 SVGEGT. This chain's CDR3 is CASSYSGYNEQFF. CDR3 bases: TGTGCCAGCAGTTACTCCGGTTACAATGAGCAGTTCTTC.

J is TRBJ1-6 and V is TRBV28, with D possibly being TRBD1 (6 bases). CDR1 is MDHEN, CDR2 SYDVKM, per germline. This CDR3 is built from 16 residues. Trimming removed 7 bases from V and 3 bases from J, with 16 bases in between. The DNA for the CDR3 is TGTGCCAGCACCGTAGGACAGAACCTCTATAATTCACCCCTCCACTTT. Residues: CASTVGQNLYNSPLHF.

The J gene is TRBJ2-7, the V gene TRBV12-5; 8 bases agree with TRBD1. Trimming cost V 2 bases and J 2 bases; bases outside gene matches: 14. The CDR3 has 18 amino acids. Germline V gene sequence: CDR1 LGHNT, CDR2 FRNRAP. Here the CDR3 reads CASGLRTLLTGEPYEQYF. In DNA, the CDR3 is TGTGCTAGTGGTTTGCGAACTCTCCTGACAGGGGAGCCCTACGAGCAGTACTTC.

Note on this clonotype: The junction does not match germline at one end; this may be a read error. The CDR3 DNA reads as TGCAGCGTTGAAGTCGAAGGGGGCGCCCAGGACTTC. The encoded protein is CSVEVEGGAQDF. This chain connects TRBV29-1 to TRBJ2-5; TRBD1 agrees at 7 bases. Germline V gene lookup returns CDR1 SQVTM and CDR2 ANQGSEA. The length of the CDR3 is 12 residues.

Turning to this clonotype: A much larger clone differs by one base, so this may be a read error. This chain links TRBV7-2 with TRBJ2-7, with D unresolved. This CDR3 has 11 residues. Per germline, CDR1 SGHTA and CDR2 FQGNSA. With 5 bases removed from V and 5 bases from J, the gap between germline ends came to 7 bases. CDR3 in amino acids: CASSLQHEQYF. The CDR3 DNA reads TGTGCCAGCAGCCTCCAGCACGAGCAGTACTTC.

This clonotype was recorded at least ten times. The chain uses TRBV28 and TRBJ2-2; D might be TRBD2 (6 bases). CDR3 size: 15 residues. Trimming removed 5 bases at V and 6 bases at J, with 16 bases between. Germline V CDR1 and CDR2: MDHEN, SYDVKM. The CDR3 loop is CASSPHPGGAGELFF. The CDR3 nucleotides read TGTGCCAGCAGTCCCCACCCTGGAGGGGCCGGGGAGCTGTTTTTT.

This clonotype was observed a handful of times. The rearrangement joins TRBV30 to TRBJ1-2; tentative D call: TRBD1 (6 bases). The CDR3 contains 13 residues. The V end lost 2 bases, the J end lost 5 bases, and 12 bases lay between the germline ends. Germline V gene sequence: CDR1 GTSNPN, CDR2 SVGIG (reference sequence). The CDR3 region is CAWSRGGGYGYTF. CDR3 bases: TGTGCCTGGAGTAGAGGGGGTGGGTATGGCTACACCTTC.

CDR3 amino acids: CSVAARLTGELFF. Here the CDR3 DNA reads TGCAGCGTTGCCGCGAGACTCACCGGGGAGCTGTTTTTT. V gene TRBV29-1 combines with J gene TRBJ2-2; D unclear. CDR1 SQVTM and CDR2 ANQGSEA come from the germline V gene. The V end lost 4 bases, the J end lost 4 bases, and 10 bases lay between the germline ends. The CDR3 has 13 amino acids.

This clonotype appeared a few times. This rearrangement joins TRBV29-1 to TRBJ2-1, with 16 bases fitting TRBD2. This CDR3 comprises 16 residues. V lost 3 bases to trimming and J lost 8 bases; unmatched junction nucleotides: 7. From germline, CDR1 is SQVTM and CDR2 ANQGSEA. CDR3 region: CSVDPGLAGGPDEQFF. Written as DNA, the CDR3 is TGCAGCGTTGATCCGGGACTAGCGGGAGGGCCAGATGAGCAGTTCTTC.

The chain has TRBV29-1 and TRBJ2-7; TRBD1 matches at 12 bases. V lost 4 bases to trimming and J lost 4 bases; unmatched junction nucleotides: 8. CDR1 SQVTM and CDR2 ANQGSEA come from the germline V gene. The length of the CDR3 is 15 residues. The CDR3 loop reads CSVGLGQGASYEQYF. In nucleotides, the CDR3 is TGCAGCGTTGGGCTGGGACAGGGGGCGTCTTACGAGCAGTACTTC.

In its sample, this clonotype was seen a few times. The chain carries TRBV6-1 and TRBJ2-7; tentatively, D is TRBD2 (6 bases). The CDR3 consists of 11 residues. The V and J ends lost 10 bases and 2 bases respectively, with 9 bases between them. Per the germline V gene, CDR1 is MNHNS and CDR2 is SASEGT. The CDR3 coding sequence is TGTGCCATCGGGGGTCCCTACGAGCAGTACTTC. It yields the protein CAIGGPYEQYF.

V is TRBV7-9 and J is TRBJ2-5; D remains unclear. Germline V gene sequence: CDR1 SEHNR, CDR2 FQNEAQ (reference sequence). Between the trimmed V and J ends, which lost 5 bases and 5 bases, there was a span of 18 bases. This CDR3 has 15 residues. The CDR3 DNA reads TGTGCCAGCAGCCCACCCTTCAGAACCGGGGAGACCCAGTACTTC. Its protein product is CASSPPFRTGETQYF.

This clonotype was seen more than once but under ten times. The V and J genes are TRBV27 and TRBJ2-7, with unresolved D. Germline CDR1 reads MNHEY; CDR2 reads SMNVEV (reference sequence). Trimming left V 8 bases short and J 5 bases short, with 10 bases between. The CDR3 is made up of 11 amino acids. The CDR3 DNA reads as TGTGCCAGCCTTGAAGGACACGAGCAGTACTTC. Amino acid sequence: CASLEGHEQYF.

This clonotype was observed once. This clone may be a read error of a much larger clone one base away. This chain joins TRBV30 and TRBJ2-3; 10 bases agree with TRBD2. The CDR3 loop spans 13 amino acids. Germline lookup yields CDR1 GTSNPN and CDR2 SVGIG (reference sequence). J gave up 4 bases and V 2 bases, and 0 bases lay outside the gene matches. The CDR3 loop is CAWSSGGADTQYF. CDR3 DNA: TGTGCCTGGAGTAGCGGGGGGGCAGATACGCAGTATTTT.

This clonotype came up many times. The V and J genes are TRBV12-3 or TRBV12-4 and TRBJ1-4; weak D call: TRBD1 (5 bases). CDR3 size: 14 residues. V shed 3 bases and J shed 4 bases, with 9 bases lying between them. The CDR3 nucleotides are TGTGCCAGCAGTTTTAGGGACGGTAATGAAAAACTGTTTTTT. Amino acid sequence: CASSFRDGNEKLFF.

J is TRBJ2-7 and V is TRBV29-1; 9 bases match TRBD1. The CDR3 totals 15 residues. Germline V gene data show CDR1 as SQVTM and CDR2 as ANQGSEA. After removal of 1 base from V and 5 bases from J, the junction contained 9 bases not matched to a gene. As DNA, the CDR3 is TGCAGCGTTGAAGCGTGGGACAGGGAGGACGACGAGCAGTACTTC. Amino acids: CSVEAWDREDDEQYF.

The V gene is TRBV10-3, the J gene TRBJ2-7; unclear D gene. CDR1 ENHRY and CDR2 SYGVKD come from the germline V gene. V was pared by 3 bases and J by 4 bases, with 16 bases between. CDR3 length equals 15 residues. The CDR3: CAISDPGQSVYEQYF. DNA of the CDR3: TGTGCCATCAGTGACCCCGGGCAGTCAGTTTACGAGCAGTACTTC.

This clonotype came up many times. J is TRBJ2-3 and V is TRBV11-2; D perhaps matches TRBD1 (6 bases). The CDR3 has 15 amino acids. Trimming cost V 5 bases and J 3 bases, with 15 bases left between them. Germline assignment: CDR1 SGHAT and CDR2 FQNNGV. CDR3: CASSTQGRRTDTQYF. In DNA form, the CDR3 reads TGTGCCAGCAGCACTCAGGGGCGCCGGACAGATACGCAGTATTTT.

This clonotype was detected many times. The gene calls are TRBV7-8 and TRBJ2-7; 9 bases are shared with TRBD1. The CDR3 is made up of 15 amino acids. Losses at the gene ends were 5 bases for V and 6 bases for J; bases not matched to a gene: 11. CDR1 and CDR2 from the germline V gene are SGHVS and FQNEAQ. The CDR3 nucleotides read TGTGCCAGCAGCGGCGGGACAGGGAATGATGGCGAGCAGTACTTC. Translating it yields CASSGGTGNDGEQYF.

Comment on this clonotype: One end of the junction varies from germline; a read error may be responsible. For the CDR3, the DNA is TGCGCTAGCAGCGAGGGGTACCATCAGCCCCAGCATTTT. Its protein is CASSEGYHQPQHF. The chain carries TRBV5-1 and TRBJ1-5, with D possibly matching TRBD1 (5 bases). Germline CDR1 and CDR2: SGHRS and YFSETQ. The CDR3 sequence is 13 residues long.

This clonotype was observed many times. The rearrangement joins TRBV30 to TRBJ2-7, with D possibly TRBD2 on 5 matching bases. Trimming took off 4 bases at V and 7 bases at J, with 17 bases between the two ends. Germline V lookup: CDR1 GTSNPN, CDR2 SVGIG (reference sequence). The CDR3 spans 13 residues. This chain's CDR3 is CAWTMGGTGEQYF. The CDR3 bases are TGTGCCTGGACAATGGGCGGTACGGGGGAGCAGTACTTC.

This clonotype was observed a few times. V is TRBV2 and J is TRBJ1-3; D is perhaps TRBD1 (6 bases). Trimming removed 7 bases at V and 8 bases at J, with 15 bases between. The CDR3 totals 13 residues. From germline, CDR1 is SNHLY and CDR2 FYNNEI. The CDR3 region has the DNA TGTGCCAGCACCGAGGGGGGGGCGGACACCATATATTTT. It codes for CASTEGGADTIYF.